The sequence of this TCR beta chain was determined in a study of blood T cell repertoires in COVID-19. Study background: Acute and convalescent COVID-19 samples came from the United States, Italy and Spain. Nucleic acid was either cDNA or gDNA, and it came from T cells, B-cell-depleted T cells, or PBMCs.

This clone was counted once. As processed by the authors: Nucleated cell counts were estimated from reference gene primer amplification. The repertoire was sequenced with immunoSEQ multiplex PCR; TCRdb's copy has only in-frame clones and lacks some. V and J calls and clone size follow that table, whereas D and trimming were derived from the DNA. Here the sample spans tens of thousands of clones, roughly 77% being singletons. The sequence was obtained from a human donor in a cohort sampled during active COVID-19. The sample taken for sequencing was peripheral blood.

The CDR3 nucleotides are TGTGCCAGTAGTACCTGGAGACTAGCGGGAATGAGGACCAACAATGAGCAGTTCTTC. It specifies CASSTWRLAGMRTNNEQFF. The chain combines TRBV19 with TRBJ2-1, with TRBD2 matching over 11 bases. The CDR3 runs 19 residues. J gave up 5 bases and V 4 bases, and 16 bases lay outside the gene matches. Germline values: CDR1 LNHDA, CDR2 SQIVND (reference sequence).